This TCR beta chain was sequenced in a study of beta chain features in type 1 diabetes. A note on this clone: Its antigen is currently unknown.

Study-level results: Moderate yet significant TCRB CDR3 shortening was seen in Type 1 diabetes patients in all four CD4+ subsets. When cDNA is sequenced, cells with high TCR expression could be over-represented. Comparison showed that naive, central memory and Treg TCRB repertoires appeared more similar among patients than among healthy donors.

Expressed TCRB transcripts were sequenced because the isolated RNA had all been reverse transcribed beforehand. The data were produced by immunoSEQ multiplex PCR, yet TCRdb's version contains in-frame clones alone and is incomplete. The sample lists about 170,000 clones, 6.5% to 9.5% occurring once. The CDR3 is 14 amino acids. Germline-derived CDR1 and CDR2 are SGDLS and YYNGEE. The V gene end was trimmed by 4 bases and the J gene end by 7 bases; junction bases not matched to a gene: 7. The sequence was obtained from a woman aged 40 to 50 with type 1 diabetes. The sequencing sample was made of central memory CD4+ T cells from blood. This sequence joins TRBV9 and TRBJ1-4; 7 nucleotides agree with TRBD1. This CDR3 is CASSPADRVEKLFF. In nucleotides, the CDR3 is TGTGCCAGCAGCCCTGCCGACAGGGTTGAAAAACTGTTTTTT.